These 30 T cell receptor beta chains came from one sample sequenced in a study of T cells after yellow fever vaccination. TCRdb reprocessed the 5' RACE reads with MiXCR, giving one entry per CDR3 protein. The top ten clones hold roughly 2.6% of a sample with 100,000 to 150,000 distinct CDR3 sequences, more than 6.5% of them seen once. The input for sequencing was CD4+ T cells sorted from PBMCs, taken more than 8 days after the first yellow fever vaccination. The receptors come from a man in his late teens or twenties who received the YFV17D yellow fever vaccine.

This chain connects TRBV12-3 or TRBV12-4 to TRBJ2-6; 10 bases agree with TRBD2. After removal of 2 bases from V and 0 bases from J, the junction contained 7 bases not matched to a gene. This CDR3 comprises 19 residues. Here the CDR3 reads CASSLTLAGVDSGANVLTF. The CDR3, as DNA: TGTGCCAGCAGTTTAACGCTAGCGGGGGTCGACTCTGGGGCCAACGTCCTGACTTTC.

About this clonotype itself: It may be a read error: a sequence one base away is much more abundant. In nucleotides, the CDR3 is TGCACCAGCAGCCAAGAGGGTACAGATACGCAGTATTTT. Amino acid sequence: CTSSQEGTDTQYF. V and J are TRBV4-3 and TRBJ2-3; D is perhaps TRBD2 (5 bases). The CDR3 is 13 residues long. The germline V gene has CDR1 LGHNA and CDR2 YSLEER.

This clonotype was seen at least ten times. The CDR3 protein is CASSQGPVNEQFF. Here the CDR3 DNA reads TGTGCCAGCAGCCAGGGGCCGGTAAATGAGCAGTTCTTC. The chain uses TRBV7-3 and TRBJ2-1, with D perhaps TRBD1 (6 bases). The CDR3 is made up of 13 amino acids. Trimming pared 5 bases from V and 7 bases from J, leaving 12 bases between. The germline CDR1 and CDR2 sequences are SGHTA and FQGTGA.

This clonotype was seen ten or more times. The rearrangement links TRBV3-1 to TRBJ2-7; no reliable D call. The germline V and J ends were trimmed by 7 bases and 3 bases, with 16 bases remaining between them. In germline, CDR1 is LGHDT, CDR2 YNNKEL (reference sequence). The CDR3 runs to 14 residues. The DNA for the CDR3 is TGTGCCAGCACCCCAAGTCCAAGGAACTACGAGCAGTACGTC. Protein: CASTPSPRNYEQYV.

The chain combines TRBV23-1 with TRBJ2-7; TRBD1 matches 8 bases. TRBV23-1 is placed among ORFs of uncertain function. The CDR3 covers 16 residues. Trimming removed 7 bases from V and 1 base from J; junction bases left unmatched: 12. CDR3 residues: CASTRTGRCLSYEQYV. Written as DNA, the CDR3 is TGCGCCAGCACTCGGACAGGGAGGTGCCTATCCTACGAGCAGTACGTC.

This clonotype was counted between two and nine times. V is TRBV11-2 and J is TRBJ1-2, with D tentatively TRBD1 (5 bases). CDR1 is SGHAT and CDR2 is FQNNGV in the germline V gene. V dropped 0 bases and J dropped 8 bases, with 10 bases sitting between them. CDR3 size: 13 residues. This CDR3 is CASSLEAGLGYTF. CDR3 nucleotides: TGTGCCAGCAGCTTAGAGGCAGGGTTGGGCTACACCTTC.

Remarks on this clonotype: A much larger clone differs by one base, so this may be a read error. This chain joins TRBV11-2 and TRBJ1-1; no firm D call. Germline CDR1 reads SGHAT; CDR2 reads FQNNGV. V lost 0 bases, J lost 7 bases, and 9 bases lay in between. This CDR3 is built from 13 residues. CDR3 DNA: TGTGCCAGCAGCTTAGATTGGGGTATTGAAGCTTTCTTT. It codes for CASSLDWGIEAFF.

This clonotype has a handful of counts. The chain couples TRBV7-3 to TRBJ1-2; the match to TRBD1 covers 7 bases. The V segment lost 1 base and the J segment 8 bases; nucleotides outside the gene matches: 7. Germline lookup yields CDR1 SGHTA and CDR2 FQGTGA. This CDR3 region has 14 residues. CDR3 protein: CASSLMGQMGGYTF. The CDR3 bases are TGTGCCAGCAGCTTAATGGGACAGATGGGAGGCTACACCTTC. Full variable domain (missing parts from reference TRBV7-3 and TRBJ1-2): GAGVSQTPSNKVTEKGKYVELRCDPISGHTALYWYRQSLGQGPEFLIYFQGTGAADDSGLPNDRFFAVRPEGSVSTLKIQRTERGDSAVYLCASSLMGQMGGYTFGSGTRLTVV.

To note about this clonotype: A much larger clone differs from this one at a single base, so this may be a read error. V usage is TRBV5-1 and J usage is TRBJ1-1; a weak D match, TRBD1 (5 bases). The CDR3 contains 14 residues. The germline V and J ends were trimmed by 3 bases and 4 bases, with 13 bases remaining between them. CDR1 is SGHRS, CDR2 YFSETQ, per germline. The CDR3 sequence is CASSSAGGSTEAFF. The DNA of the CDR3 is TGCGCCAGCAGCTCGGCTGGGGGTTCCACTGAAGCTTTCTTT.

This clonotype has at least ten counts. CDR3 sequence: CASIRRDNYNEQFF. CDR3 coding DNA: TGTGCCAGCATCCGCCGGGACAACTACAATGAGCAGTTCTTC. This chain uses TRBV7-9 with TRBJ2-1, with D maybe TRBD1 (6 bases). Germline V lookup: CDR1 SEHNR, CDR2 FQNEAQ (reference sequence). V lost 7 bases and J 3 bases, leaving 13 bases between the germline ends. The CDR3 spans 14 residues.

The V gene is TRBV12-3 or TRBV12-4, the J gene TRBJ2-2; tentative D call: TRBD1 (6 bases). The V end lost 6 bases, the J end lost 4 bases, and 21 bases lay between the germline ends. This CDR3 has 17 amino acids. The CDR3 protein is CASSPMYKQGTTGELFF. The DNA of the CDR3 is TGTGCCAGCAGCCCAATGTACAAACAGGGCACCACCGGGGAGCTGTTTTTT.

Many counts were recorded for this clonotype. V and J are TRBV7-2 and TRBJ1-1; D is ambiguous. The CDR3 contains 13 residues. V was trimmed by 3 bases and J by 9 bases, leaving 14 bases between them. Germline V CDR1 and CDR2: SGHTA, FQGNSA. The CDR3 is CASSFDQRTKAFF. In nucleotides, the CDR3 is TGTGCCAGCAGCTTTGACCAGCGGACCAAAGCTTTCTTT.

This clonotype was counted many times. V and J are TRBV12-3 or TRBV12-4 and TRBJ1-4; possible D gene TRBD1, 5 bases. The V and J ends lost 3 bases and 2 bases respectively, with 7 bases between them. The CDR3 consists of 14 residues. Written as DNA, the CDR3 is TGTGCCAGCAGTTTTGGGGGGACTAATGAAAAACTGTTTTTT. This gives the protein CASSFGGTNEKLFF.

This clonotype was seen repeatedly, ten times or more. The J gene is TRBJ2-7, the V gene TRBV7-2; 7 bases map to TRBD1. The CDR3 length is 14 residues. V lost 3 bases to trimming and J lost 7 bases; unmatched junction nucleotides: 9. CDR1 and CDR2 from the germline V gene are SGHTA and FQGNSA. CDR3: CASSFDQGVKEQYF. As DNA, the CDR3 is TGTGCCAGCAGCTTCGATCAGGGGGTTAAAGAGCAGTACTTC.

In its sample, this clonotype was seen many times. The chain has TRBV5-6 and TRBJ2-5; 7 bases are shared with TRBD2. With 4 bases clipped from V and 4 bases from J, the junction kept 13 bases outside the gene matches. CDR1 SGHDT and CDR2 YYEEEE come from the germline V gene. This CDR3 has 16 amino acids. The CDR3 nucleotides are TGTGCCAGCAGCCTGGTGCGGGGGTCTACCCTAGAGACCCAGTACTTC. This encodes CASSLVRGSTLETQYF.

This clonotype was counted many times. The chain carries TRBV6-5 and TRBJ2-1; perhaps TRBD1 as D (6 bases). This CDR3 is built from 14 residues. Trimming shortened V by 8 bases and J by 0 bases, and 11 bases separated the two germline ends. The germline gives CDR1 MNHEY, CDR2 SVGAGI. The DNA for the CDR3 is TGTGCCAGCGGCCGGGACAACTCCTACAATGAGCAGTTCTTC. Translated: CASGRDNSYNEQFF.

Ten or more counts support this clonotype. The chain joins TRBV12-3 or TRBV12-4 to TRBJ2-3; D may match TRBD1 or TRBD2 (5 bases each). The CDR3 has 14 amino acids. V lost 6 bases to trimming and J lost 5 bases, with 15 bases between them. CDR3 sequence (DNA): TGTGCCAGCAGACCCGGGGCTAAGGGAGATACGCAGTATTTT. This sequence encodes CASRPGAKGDTQYF.

This clonotype occurred many times. The chain is built from TRBV5-1 and TRBJ1-1, with TRBD1 matching 7 bases. Per the germline V gene, CDR1 is SGHRS and CDR2 is YFSETQ. The CDR3 is 15 amino acids. Trimming at V came to 0 bases and at J to 5 bases, leaving 7 bases not matched to a gene. The DNA for the CDR3 is TGCGCCAGCAGCTTGGACTCAGGGGGGGTTACTGAAGCTTTCTTT. Translation: CASSLDSGGVTEAFF.

This clonotype was observed many times. V gene TRBV6-5 combines with J gene TRBJ2-1, with a tentative D call TRBD2 (6 bases). The CDR3 covers 13 residues. V was cut by 5 bases and J by 5 bases, with 10 bases left in between. Germline V gene lookup returns CDR1 MNHEY and CDR2 SVGAGI. The CDR3 here is CASSRGLHNEQFF. CDR3 nucleotides: TGTGCCAGCAGTCGAGGACTACACAATGAGCAGTTCTTC.

This clonotype was detected ten times or more. The chain has TRBV7-2 and TRBJ2-5; 7 bases fit TRBD2. The germline V gene has CDR1 SGHTA and CDR2 FQGNSA. CDR3 length equals 14 residues. Losses at the gene ends were 11 bases for V and 1 base for J; bases not matched to a gene: 10. As DNA, the CDR3 is TGTGCCTCCTGTTCCCAGCGGGGCCAAGAGACCCAGTACTTC. Translating it yields CASCSQRGQETQYF. Variable domain in full (rest from reference TRBV7-2 and TRBJ2-5): GAGVSQSPSNKVTEKGKDVELRCDPISGHTALYWYRQSLGQGLEFLIYFQGNSAPDKSGLPSDRFSAERTGGSVSTLTIQRTQQEDSAVYLCASCSQRGQETQYFGPGTRLLVL.

The chain recombines TRBV12-3 or TRBV12-4 with TRBJ2-7; 8 nucleotides line up with TRBD2. J gave up 2 bases and V 6 bases, and 9 bases lay outside the gene matches. This CDR3 has 15 residues. The CDR3 reads CASSPGGGGPYEQYF. The CDR3 nucleotides are TGTGCCAGCAGCCCCGGAGGCGGGGGGCCCTACGAGCAGTACTTC.

This clonotype was observed many times. V usage is TRBV5-6 and J usage is TRBJ1-1, with D maybe TRBD1 (6 bases). The germline V gene encodes CDR1 SGHDT and CDR2 YYEEEE. The CDR3 extends over 19 amino acids. The germline V and J ends were trimmed by 0 bases and 2 bases, with 23 bases remaining between them. CDR3 coding DNA: TGTGCCAGCAGCTTGGAAAGTGGGGGGCTGCAAGATCGAAACACTGAAGCTTTCTTT. It yields the protein CASSLESGGLQDRNTEAFF.

This clonotype was detected ten times or more. CDR3 DNA: TGTGCCAGCAGCCTGGACAGAGATCAGCCCCAGCATTTT. This sequence encodes CASSLDRDQPQHF. The chain has TRBV5-4 and TRBJ1-5; a weak D match, TRBD1 (6 bases). The germline V gene encodes CDR1 SGHNT and CDR2 YYREEE (reference sequence). The CDR3 spans 13 residues. V lost 4 bases and J 5 bases, leaving 10 bases between the germline ends.

This clonotype showed up many times. The V call is TRBV6-1, the J call TRBJ2-3, with a weak D call TRBD2 (5 bases). Trimming took off 6 bases at V and 1 base at J, with 14 bases between the two ends. Germline V gene lookup returns CDR1 MNHNS and CDR2 SASEGT. The CDR3 sequence is 15 residues long. The CDR3 DNA follows: TGTGCCAGCAGACCCTCAGTCGGGGGCACAGATACGCAGTATTTT. Translating gives CASRPSVGGTDTQYF.

In this sample, this clonotype turned up many times. This rearrangement joins TRBV27 to TRBJ2-1, with 8 bases aligning to TRBD1. Germline V gene sequence: CDR1 MNHEY, CDR2 SMNVEV (reference sequence). V shed 3 bases and J 7 bases; nucleotides not matched to a gene: 5. The CDR3 is made up of 14 amino acids. CDR3 coding DNA: TGTGCCAGCAGTTTGATCAGGGGGCGGAATGAGCAGTTCTTC. As protein: CASSLIRGRNEQFF.

This clonotype showed up many times. V gene TRBV10-3 combines with J gene TRBJ2-4; no firm D call. Germline V lookup: CDR1 ENHRY, CDR2 SYGVKD. Deletions cut 0 bases from V and 6 bases from J, with 12 bases between. The CDR3 is 15 residues long. CDR3 bases: TGTGCCATCAGTGAGTCGAGGACGGATCCAAACATTCAGTACTTC. It specifies CAISESRTDPNIQYF.

V and J are TRBV14 and TRBJ2-1; the D gene is possibly TRBD2 (7 bases). V lost 0 bases and J 0 bases, leaving 12 bases between the germline ends. From germline, CDR1 is SGHDN and CDR2 FVKESK. This CDR3 has 17 residues. The CDR3 DNA reads as TGTGCCAGCAGCCAAGATCGGGGGGCTAGCTCCTACAATGAGCAGTTCTTC. Translating gives CASSQDRGASSYNEQFF. The variable domain in full, completed from reference TRBV14 and TRBJ2-1, reads EAGVTQFPSHSVIEKGQTVTLRCDPISGHDNLYWYRRVMGKEIKFLLHFVKESKQDESGMPNNRFLAERTGGTYSTLKVQPAELEDSGVYFCASSQDRGASSYNEQFFGPGTRLTVL.

Worth noting for this clonotype: A much larger clone lies a single base off, so this may be a read error. This chain joins TRBV5-6 and TRBJ2-1, with D unclear. Per germline, CDR1 SGHDT and CDR2 YYEEEE. This CDR3 contains 14 residues. Trimming removed 3 bases from V and 3 bases from J, with 10 bases in between. In DNA, the CDR3 is TGTGCCAGCAGCTCCCTCGGCGGCTACAATGAGCAGTTCTTC. Its translation: CASSSLGGYNEQFF.

The gene calls are TRBV5-4 and TRBJ1-1; D is perhaps TRBD1 (5 bases). V lost 0 bases to trimming and J lost 1 base, with 7 bases between them. CDR1 is SGHNT, CDR2 YYREEE, per germline (reference sequence). CDR3 length: 14 residues. CDR3 nucleotides: TGTGCCAGCAGCTTGGGAGGGGCGAACACTGAAGCTTTCTTT. Translation gives CASSLGGANTEAFF.

This clonotype has a count of ten or more. V is TRBV7-2 and J is TRBJ2-2; D gene ambiguous. This CDR3 is 14 amino acids long. Trimming removed 0 bases from V and 1 base from J, with 3 bases in between. Per germline, CDR1 SGHTA and CDR2 FQGNSA. DNA for the CDR3: TGTGCCAGCAGCTTAGCTGGGAACACCGGGGAGCTGTTTTTT. Its translation: CASSLAGNTGELFF.